The 18 T cell receptor beta chains below come from one sample, sequenced in a study of T cell changes during pregnancy in multiple sclerosis. Sequencing used immunoSEQ multiplex PCR; TCRdb keeps in-frame clones, though not all of them. The sample has tens of thousands of clones, 92% seen once; the top ten hold roughly 1.4%. The sample was peripheral blood. The receptors come from a female donor with multiple sclerosis, enrolled in a pregnancy study.

V usage is TRBV28 and J usage is TRBJ2-7; D gene unclear. The ends were cut back, 1 base at V and 3 bases at J, with 10 bases in the middle. Germline CDR1 reads MDHEN; CDR2 reads SYDVKM. CDR3 length: 14 residues. CDR3 sequence reads: CASSLSSGGYEQYF. CDR3 nucleotides: TGTGCCAGCAGTTTATCATCTGGCGGCTACGAGCAGTACTTC.

This chain joins TRBV4-3 and TRBJ1-4; D is possibly TRBD1 (5 bases). Germline V lookup: CDR1 LGHNA, CDR2 YSLEER. Trimming stripped 0 bases from V and 11 bases from J, with 10 bases between. The CDR3 has 13 residues. As DNA, the CDR3 is TGCGCCAGCAGCCAAGATTTGTCAGGGAAACTGTTTTTT. Amino acid sequence: CASSQDLSGKLFF.

The chain carries TRBV5-1 and TRBJ2-1; TRBD2 matches 7 bases. The V and J ends lost 4 bases and 0 bases, in that order; junction bases with no gene match: 4. In germline, CDR1 is SGHRS, CDR2 YFSETQ. CDR3 length equals 15 residues. The CDR3 spells CASSSASGSYNEQFF. CDR3 DNA sequence: TGCGCCAGCAGCAGTGCTAGCGGCTCCTACAATGAGCAGTTCTTC. Variable domain in full (rest from reference TRBV5-1 and TRBJ2-1): KAGVTQTPRYLIKTRGQQVTLSCSPISGHRSVSWYQQTPGQGLQFLFEYFSETQRNKGNFPGRFSGRQFSNSRSEMNVSTLELGDSALYLCASSSASGSYNEQFFGPGTRLTVL.

The V and J genes are TRBV2 and TRBJ2-1, with 11 bases matching TRBD2. V lost 8 bases, J lost 1 base, and 1 base stayed unmatched. The CDR3 covers 14 residues. From germline, CDR1 is SNHLY and CDR2 FYNNEI. The CDR3 here is CASASGRSYNEQFF. The CDR3 DNA sequence: TGTGCCAGCGCTAGCGGGAGGTCCTACAATGAGCAGTTCTTC.

The V call is TRBV30, the J call TRBJ1-3; D uncertain. The CDR3 runs 17 residues. The ends were cut back, 6 bases at V and 0 bases at J, with 21 bases in the middle. CDR1 and CDR2 from the germline V gene are GTSNPN and SVGIG (reference sequence). The CDR3 reads CACHPPTHWVSGNTIYF. In DNA, the CDR3 is TGTGCCTGTCACCCTCCGACCCACTGGGTCTCTGGAAACACCATATATTTT.

This chain joins TRBV29-1 and TRBJ2-1; 9 bases align to TRBD2. Germline CDR1 and CDR2: SQVTM and ANQGSEA. There are 14 residues in the CDR3. The J segment lost 5 bases and the V segment lost 1 base, leaving 3 bases of the junction unmatched. The CDR3 loop reads CSVEGLAAHNEQFF. The CDR3 nucleotides are TGCAGCGTTGAAGGACTAGCGGCCCACAATGAGCAGTTCTTC.

The rearrangement uses TRBV28 and TRBJ1-5, with TRBD1 matching over 8 bases. CDR3 length: 14 amino acids. With V trimmed by 6 bases and J by 4 bases, 5 bases remained unmatched. Germline V gives CDR1 MDHEN, CDR2 SYDVKM. The DNA of the CDR3 is TGTGCCAGCAGAGGACAGGGCCCGAATCAGCCCCAGCATTTT. This translates into CASRGQGPNQPQHF.

This clone was seen a single time. The chain links TRBV7-3 to TRBJ1-2, with TRBD1 identical over 8 bases. The germline CDR1 and CDR2 sequences are SGHTA and FQGTGA. This CDR3 is built from 16 residues. Trimming took 0 bases from V and 1 from J; bases not matched to a gene: 4. CDR3 loop: CASSLTSRGLNYGYTF. In DNA form, the CDR3 reads TGTGCCAGCAGCTTAACGAGCAGGGGGCTTAACTATGGCTACACCTTC.

This chain uses TRBV5-1 with TRBJ2-2; D remains unclear. Trimming left V 1 base short and J 0 bases short, with 7 bases between. Germline values: CDR1 SGHRS, CDR2 YFSETQ. The CDR3 is 15 residues long. The CDR3 here is CASSLYGTNTGELFF. The CDR3 nucleotides are TGCGCCAGCAGCTTGTATGGCACGAACACCGGGGAGCTGTTTTTT.

J is TRBJ1-1 and V is TRBV28; D gene uncertain. V was shortened by 2 bases and J by 3 bases, with 7 bases between the two germline ends. CDR1 is MDHEN and CDR2 is SYDVKM in the germline V gene. The CDR3 is 13 amino acids. The CDR3 region is CASSLGEYTEAFF. CDR3 DNA sequence: TGTGCCAGCAGTTTAGGGGAGTACACTGAAGCTTTCTTT.

The V gene is TRBV4-3, the J gene TRBJ2-7; D is possibly TRBD1 (6 bases). V was clipped by 4 bases and J by 6 bases, with 10 bases between them. This CDR3 has 12 residues. Germline CDR1 reads LGHNA; CDR2 reads YSLEER. CDR3 amino acids: CASSLTGTEQYF. The CDR3 region has the DNA TGCGCCAGCAGCCTAACAGGGACCGAGCAGTACTTC.

This clone has just a few counts. The chain is built from TRBV11-3 and TRBJ2-7; 8 bases agree with TRBD2. The CDR3 runs 14 residues. Germline V gene sequence: CDR1 SGHNT, CDR2 YENEEA. Trimming removed 0 bases from V and 3 bases from J; junction bases left unmatched: 1. The CDR3 DNA reads as TGTGCCAGCAGCTTAGAGAGCGGGGGCTACGAGCAGTACTTC. The encoded protein is CASSLESGGYEQYF.

V usage is TRBV7-2 and J usage is TRBJ2-1; 10 nucleotides agree with TRBD2. V lost 3 bases to trimming and J lost 9 bases; unmatched junction nucleotides: 14. The CDR3 consists of 17 residues. Looked up from germline, CDR1 is SGHTA and CDR2 is FQGNSA. CDR3 coding DNA: TGTGCCAGCAGCTTGGTTGGGGCTAGCGGGAGCCTCGGTGAGCAGTTCTTC. Translated, it gives CASSLVGASGSLGEQFF.

The chain uses TRBV7-9 and TRBJ2-7; 9 bases match TRBD1. Germline V gene sequence: CDR1 SEHNR, CDR2 FQNEAQ (reference sequence). J gave up 0 bases and V 5 bases, and 2 bases lay outside the gene matches. There are 14 residues in the CDR3. The CDR3 protein is CASSRQGVSYEQYF. In nucleotides, the CDR3 is TGTGCCAGCAGCCGACAGGGGGTCTCCTACGAGCAGTACTTC.

The chain links TRBV11-1 to TRBJ2-7; TRBD1 might be the D (6 bases). V was cut by 5 bases and J by 4 bases, with 15 bases left in between. In germline, CDR1 is SGHAT, CDR2 FQDESV (reference sequence). The CDR3 is 14 residues long. This CDR3 reads CASSLTGIGYEQYF. DNA of the CDR3: TGTGCCAGCAGCCTTACAGGGATTGGGTACGAGCAGTACTTC.

V gene TRBV5-5 combines with J gene TRBJ2-7, with D possibly being TRBD2 (6 bases). Germline CDR1 reads SGHKS; CDR2 reads YYEKEE (reference sequence). V was trimmed by 1 base and J by 0 bases, leaving 14 bases between them. This CDR3 spans 16 amino acids. The DNA for the CDR3 is TGTGCCAGCAGCTTGCAGTTTTCTAGCGTCTCCTACGAGCAGTACTTC. As protein: CASSLQFSSVSYEQYF.

This clone was counted only a few times. The J gene is TRBJ2-7, the V gene TRBV19, with D perhaps TRBD2 (6 bases). The CDR3 sequence is 13 residues long. V was cut by 7 bases and J by 4 bases, with 14 bases left in between. The V gene's germline CDR1 is LNHDA and CDR2 SQIVND (reference sequence). The CDR3 sequence: CASNEGGRYEQYF. The CDR3 DNA follows: TGTGCCAGTAATGAGGGAGGTCGGTACGAGCAGTACTTC.

The rearrangement joins TRBV30 to TRBJ1-3; D ambiguous. V lost 0 bases and J lost 8, with 8 bases in between. The CDR3 runs 12 residues. CDR1 GTSNPN and CDR2 SVGIG come from the germline V gene (reference sequence). CDR3 nucleotide sequence: TGTGCCTGGAGTGTGACTCAGGACACCATATATTTT. It codes for CAWSVTQDTIYF.